The clone carrying this T cell receptor (beta chain) was observed a single time. The extraction recovered at least 5 micrograms of total RNA per sample. Primers used in a second PCR of roughly 6 to 11 cycles were a sample-barcoded 5' primer and a J-beta primer mix. TCRdb used MiXCR to reprocess the 5' RACE reads, holding one entry per CDR3 protein. The sample consists of roughly 1.4 million distinct CDR3 sequences, approximately 59% of them appearing once. CDR3 length: 15 amino acids. V lost 5 bases and J lost 1; bases outside the gene matches: 7. Germline-derived CDR1 and CDR2 are SGHVS and FNYEAQ. This record belongs to a study of blood T cells in healthy people across ages.

Sequencing was performed on blood. The chain combines TRBV7-6 with TRBJ1-1; TRBD1 matches at 7 bases. The receptor was derived from a man aged 18 to 30 in good health. The DNA of the CDR3 is TGTGCCAGCAGCACATACAGGGGCTCGAACACTGAAGCTTTCTTT. Translating it yields CASSTYRGSNTEAFF.